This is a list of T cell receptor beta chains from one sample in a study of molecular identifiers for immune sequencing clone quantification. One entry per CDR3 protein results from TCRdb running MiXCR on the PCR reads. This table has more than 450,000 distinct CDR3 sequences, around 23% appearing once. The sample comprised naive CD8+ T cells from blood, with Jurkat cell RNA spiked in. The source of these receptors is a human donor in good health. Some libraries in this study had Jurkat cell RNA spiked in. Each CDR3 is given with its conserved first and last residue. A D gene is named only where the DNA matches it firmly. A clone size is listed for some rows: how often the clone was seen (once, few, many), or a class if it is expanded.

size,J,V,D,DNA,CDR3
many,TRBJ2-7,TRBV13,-,TGTGCCAGCAGCCAAGGCCCGCCAGGGTCAGAAGTCGAGCAGTACTTC,CASSQGPPGSEVEQYF
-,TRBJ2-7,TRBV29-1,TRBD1,TGCAGCGTTGGTAGGGGACAGGGGGACCGAGAGCAGTACTTC,CSVGRGQGDREQYF
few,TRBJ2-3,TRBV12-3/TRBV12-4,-,TGTGCCAGCAGTCGGGCGGAGGGGGCAGATACGCAGTATTTT,CASSRAEGADTQYF
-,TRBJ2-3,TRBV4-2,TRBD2,TGTGCCAGCAGCCAAGCGGGTAGCGGGGGAGATACGCAGTATTTT,CASSQAGSGGDTQYF
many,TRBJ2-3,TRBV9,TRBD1,TGTGCCAGCAGCGTAGATGGGACAGGGGGCGTCGCAGATACGCAGTATTTT,CASSVDGTGGVADTQYF
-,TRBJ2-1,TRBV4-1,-,TGCGCCAGCAGCACCTTCGGCAATGAGCAGTTCTTC,CASSTFGNEQFF
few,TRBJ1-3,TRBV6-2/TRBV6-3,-,TGTGCCAGCAGGCGACAGGACAACTCTGGAAACACCATATATTTT,CASRRQDNSGNTIYF
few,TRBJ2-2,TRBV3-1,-,TGTGCCAGCAGCCGCCGTAGGGCCGGGGAGCTGTTTTTT,CASSRRRAGELFF
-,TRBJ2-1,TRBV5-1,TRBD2,TGCGCCAGCAGCTTGGAGCTAGCGGGAGTCTCCTACAATGAGCAGTCCTTC,CASSLELAGVSYNEQSF
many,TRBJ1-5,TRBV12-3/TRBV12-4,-,TGTGCCAGCAGGCCGGGACCTCCGTCGGCCAATCAGCCCCAGCATTTT,CASRPGPPSANQPQHF
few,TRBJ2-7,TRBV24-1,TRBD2,TGTGCCACCAGTGACGGGACTAGCGGCTACGAGCAGTACTTC,CATSDGTSGYEQYF
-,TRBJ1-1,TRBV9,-,TGTACCAGCAGCGTAGGGACGATGGACACTGAAGGTTTCTTT,CTSSVGTMDTEGFF
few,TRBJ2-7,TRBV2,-,TGTGCCAGCAGTGAAATTAGGGCCGACAGGCTATCCTACGAGCAGTACTTC,CASSEIRADRLSYEQYF
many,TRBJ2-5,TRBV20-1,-,TGCAGTGCTAGATTCTGGACACAGTTTGATGAGACCCAGTACTTC,CSARFWTQFDETQYF
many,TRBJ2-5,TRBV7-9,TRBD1,TGTGCCAGCAGGCCAGACAGGGGTGAGACCCAGTACTTC,CASRPDRGETQYF
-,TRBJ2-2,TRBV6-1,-,TGTGCCATCACGGTAGGCGGGGAGCTGTTTTTT,CAITVGGELFF
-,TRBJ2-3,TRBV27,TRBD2,TGTGCCAGCAGTTCGCGGACTAGCGGGAGGACAGATACGCAGTATTTT,CASSSRTSGRTDTQYF
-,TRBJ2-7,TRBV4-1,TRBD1,TGCGCCAGCAGCCCCCTGGCGACAGGGAGCTCCTACGAGCAGTACTTC,CASSPLATGSSYEQYF
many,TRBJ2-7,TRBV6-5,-,TGTGCCAGCAGTTACTCTCGGGTTTCCTACGAGCAGTACTTC,CASSYSRVSYEQYF
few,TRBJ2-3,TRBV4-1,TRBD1,TGCGCCAGCAGCCAACCTGGGACAGGGGCTAGCCCAGATACGCAGTATTTT,CASSQPGTGASPDTQYF
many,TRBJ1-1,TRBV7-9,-,TGTGCCAGCAGCTCGGCCGTTGAAGCTTTCTTT,CASSSAVEAFF
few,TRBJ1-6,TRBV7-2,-,TGTGCCAGCAGCTTAGCGGCCTGGGGTGGTGGATCACCCCTCCACTTT,CASSLAAWGGGSPLHF
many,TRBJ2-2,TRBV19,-,TGTGCCAGTAGCACGACAGGACTAACCGGGGAGCTGTTTTTT,CASSTTGLTGELFF
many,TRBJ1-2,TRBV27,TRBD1,TGTGCCAGCAGCTTAGGACAGGCCTATGGCTACACCTTC,CASSLGQAYGYTF
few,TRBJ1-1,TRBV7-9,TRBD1,TGTGCCAGCAGCCATTGGCAGGGGGTGAACACTGAAGCTTTCTTT,CASSHWQGVNTEAFF
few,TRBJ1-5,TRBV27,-,TGTGCCAGCAGCACCCGGGGGGCGGGACAGCCCCAGCATTTT,CASSTRGAGQPQHF
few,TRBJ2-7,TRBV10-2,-,TGCGCCAGCAGTTGGGACGCCGCCTCCTACGAGCAGTACTTC,CASSWDAASYEQYF
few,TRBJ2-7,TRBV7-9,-,TGTGCCAGCTTCATCCGGGGCGAGCAGTACTTC,CASFIRGEQYF
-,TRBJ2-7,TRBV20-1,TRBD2,TGCAGTGCCTGGACTAGCGGGGGATACGAGCAGTACTTC,CSAWTSGGYEQYF
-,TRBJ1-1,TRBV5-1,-,TGCGCCACCAGCTTGTTCGTGGGGGGGCATAACACTGAAGCTTTCTTT,CATSLFVGGHNTEAFF
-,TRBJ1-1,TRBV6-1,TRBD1,TGTGCCAGCGGGGGGGACAGCAAGAACACTGAAGCTTTCTTT,CASGGDSKNTEAFF
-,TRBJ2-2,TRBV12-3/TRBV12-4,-,TGTGCCAGCAGACTCTGGGCCGGGGAGCTGTTTTTT,CASRLWAGELFF
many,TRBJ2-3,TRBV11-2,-,TGTGCCAGCAGCGTGGGGTACTCCCACACAGATACGCAGTATTTT,CASSVGYSHTDTQYF
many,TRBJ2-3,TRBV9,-,TGTGCCAGCAGCGCCAGCAGGGGGGGCGGCACAGATACGCAGTATTTT,CASSASRGGGTDTQYF
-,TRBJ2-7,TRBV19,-,TGTGCCAGTAGTAGTGGGGATCACTACGAGCAGTACTTC,CASSSGDHYEQYF
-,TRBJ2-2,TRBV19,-,TGTGCCAGTAGTATTTCTGGAGTTAACACCGGGGAGCTGTTTTTT,CASSISGVNTGELFF
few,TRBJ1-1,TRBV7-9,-,TGTGCCAGCAGTTACCTAGGGGATCACACTGAAGCTTTCTTT,CASSYLGDHTEAFF
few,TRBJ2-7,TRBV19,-,TGTGCCAGTAGTGTGGGTCCAGGGCCCTACGAGCAGTACTTC,CASSVGPGPYEQYF
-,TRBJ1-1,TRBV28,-,TGTGCCAGCAGATTAGGGGGGGTGAACACTGCAGCTTTCTTT,CASRLGGVNTAAFF
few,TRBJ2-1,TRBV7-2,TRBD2,TGTGCCAGCAGCCCACTAGCGGGGTTATACAATGAGCAGTTCTTC,CASSPLAGLYNEQFF
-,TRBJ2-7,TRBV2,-,TGTGCCAGCAGTGAAGCGGCACGCGAGCAGTACTTC,CASSEAAREQYF
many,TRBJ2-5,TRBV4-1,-,TGCGCCAGCAGCCAAGCCATGGGGTCGGAGACCCAGTACTTC,CASSQAMGSETQYF
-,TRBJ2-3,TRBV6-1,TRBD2,TGTGCCAGCAATGAAGCTCGGCTAGCGGGAGGTGACACAGATACGCAGTATTTT,CASNEARLAGGDTDTQYF